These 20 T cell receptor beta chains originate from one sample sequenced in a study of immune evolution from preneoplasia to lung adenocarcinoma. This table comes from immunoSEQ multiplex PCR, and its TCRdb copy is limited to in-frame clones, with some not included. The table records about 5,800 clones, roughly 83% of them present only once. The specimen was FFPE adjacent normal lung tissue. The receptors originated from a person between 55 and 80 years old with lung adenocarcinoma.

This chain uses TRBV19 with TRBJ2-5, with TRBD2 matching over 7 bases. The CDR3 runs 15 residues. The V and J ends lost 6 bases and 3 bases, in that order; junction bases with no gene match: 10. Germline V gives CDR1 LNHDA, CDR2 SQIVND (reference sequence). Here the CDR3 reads CASRISASGEETQYF. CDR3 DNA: TGTGCCAGTAGGATTTCAGCTAGCGGAGAAGAGACCCAGTACTTC. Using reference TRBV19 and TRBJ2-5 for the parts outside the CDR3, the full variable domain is DGGITQSPKYLFRKEGQNVTLSCEQNLNHDAMYWYRQDPGQGLRLIYYSQIVNDFQKGDIAEGYSVSREKKESFPLTVTSAQKNPTAFYLCASRISASGEETQYFGPGTRLLVL.

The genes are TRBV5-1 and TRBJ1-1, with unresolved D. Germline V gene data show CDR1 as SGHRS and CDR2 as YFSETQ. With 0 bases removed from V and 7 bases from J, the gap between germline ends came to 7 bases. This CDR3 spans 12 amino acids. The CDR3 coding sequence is TGCGCCAGCAGCTTGGCGAGTAATGAAGCTTTCTTT. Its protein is CASSLASNEAFF. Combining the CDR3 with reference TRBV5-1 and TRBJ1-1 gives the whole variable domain KAGVTQTPRYLIKTRGQQVTLSCSPISGHRSVSWYQQTPGQGLQFLFEYFSETQRNKGNFPGRFSGRQFSNSRSEMNVSTLELGDSALYLCASSLASNEAFFGQGTRLTVV.

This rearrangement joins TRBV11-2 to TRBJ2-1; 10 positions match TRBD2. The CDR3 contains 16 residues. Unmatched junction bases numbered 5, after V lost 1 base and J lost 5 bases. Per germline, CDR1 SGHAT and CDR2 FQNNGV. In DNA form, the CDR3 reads TGTGCCAGCAGCTTAGTTTACAGCGGGAGGGACAATGAGCAGTTCTTC. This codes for CASSLVYSGRDNEQFF.

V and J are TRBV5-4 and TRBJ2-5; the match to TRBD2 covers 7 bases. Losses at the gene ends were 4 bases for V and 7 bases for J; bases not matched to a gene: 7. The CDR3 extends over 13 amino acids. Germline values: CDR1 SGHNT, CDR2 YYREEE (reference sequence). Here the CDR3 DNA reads TGTGCCAGCAGCCGATTGGGGGAGGGGACCCAGTACTTC. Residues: CASSRLGEGTQYF. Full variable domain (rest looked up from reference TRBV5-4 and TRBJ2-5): ETGVTQSPTHLIKTRGQQVTLRCSSQSGHNTVSWYQQALGQGPQFIFQYYREEENGRGNFPPRFSGLQFPNYSSELNVNALELDDSALYLCASSRLGEGTQYFGPGTRLLVL.

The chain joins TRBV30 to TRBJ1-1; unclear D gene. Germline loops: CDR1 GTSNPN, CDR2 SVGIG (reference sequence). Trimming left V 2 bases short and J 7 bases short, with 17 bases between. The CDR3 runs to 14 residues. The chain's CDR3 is CAWSSLIRRDEAFF. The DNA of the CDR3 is TGTGCCTGGAGTTCCCTCATCAGGAGAGATGAAGCTTTCTTT.

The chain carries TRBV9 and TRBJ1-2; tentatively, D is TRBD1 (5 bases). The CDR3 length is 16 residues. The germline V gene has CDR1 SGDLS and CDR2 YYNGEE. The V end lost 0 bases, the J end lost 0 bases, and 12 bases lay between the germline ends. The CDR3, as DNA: TGTGCCAGCAGCGTAGGAGTGGGGGGTACTAACTATGGCTACACCTTC. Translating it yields CASSVGVGGTNYGYTF.

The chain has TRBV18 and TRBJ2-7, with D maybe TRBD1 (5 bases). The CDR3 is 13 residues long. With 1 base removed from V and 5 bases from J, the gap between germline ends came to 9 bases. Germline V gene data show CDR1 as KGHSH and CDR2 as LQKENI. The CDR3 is CASSPRGLDEQYF. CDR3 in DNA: TGTGCCAGCTCACCACGGGGCCTAGACGAGCAGTACTTC.

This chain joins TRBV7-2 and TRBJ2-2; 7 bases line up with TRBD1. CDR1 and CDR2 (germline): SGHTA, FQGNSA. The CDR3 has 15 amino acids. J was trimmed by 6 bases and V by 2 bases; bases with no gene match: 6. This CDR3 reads CASSLRAGGSGELFF. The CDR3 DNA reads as TGTGCCAGCAGCTTAAGGGCAGGGGGTTCCGGGGAGCTGTTTTTT. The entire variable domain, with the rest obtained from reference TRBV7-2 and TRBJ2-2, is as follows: GAGVSQSPSNKVTEKGKDVELRCDPISGHTALYWYRQSLGQGLEFLIYFQGNSAPDKSGLPSDRFSAERTGGSVSTLTIQRTQQEDSAVYLCASSLRAGGSGELFFGEGSRLTVL.

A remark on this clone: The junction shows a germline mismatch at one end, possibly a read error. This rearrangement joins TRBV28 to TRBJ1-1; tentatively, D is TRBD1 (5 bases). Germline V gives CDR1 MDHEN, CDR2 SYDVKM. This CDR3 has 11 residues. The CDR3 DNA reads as TGTGTCAGCAGACTCCAGGGTATAGCTTTCTTT. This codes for CVSRLQGIAFF.

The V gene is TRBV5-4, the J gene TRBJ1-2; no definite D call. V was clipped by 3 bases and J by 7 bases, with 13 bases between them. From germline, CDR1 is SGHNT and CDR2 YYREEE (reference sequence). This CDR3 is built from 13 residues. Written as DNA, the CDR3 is TGTGCCAGCAGCTATTGGGGTATGGGTGGCTACACCTTC. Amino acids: CASSYWGMGGYTF.

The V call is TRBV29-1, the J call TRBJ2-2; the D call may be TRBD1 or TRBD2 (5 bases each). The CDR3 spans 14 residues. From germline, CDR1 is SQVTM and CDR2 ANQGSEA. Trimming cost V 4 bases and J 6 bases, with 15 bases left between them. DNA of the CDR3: TGCAGCGTTGGGTCCGGGGCGAGAGCCGGGGAGCTGTTTTTT. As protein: CSVGSGARAGELFF.

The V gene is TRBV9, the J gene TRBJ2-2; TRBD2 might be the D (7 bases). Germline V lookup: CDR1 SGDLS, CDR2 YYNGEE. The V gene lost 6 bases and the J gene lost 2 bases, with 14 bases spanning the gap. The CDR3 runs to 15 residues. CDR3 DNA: TGTGCCAGCACGCCCGGGGGGCGTAACACCGGGGAGCTGTTTTTT. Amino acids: CASTPGGRNTGELFF.

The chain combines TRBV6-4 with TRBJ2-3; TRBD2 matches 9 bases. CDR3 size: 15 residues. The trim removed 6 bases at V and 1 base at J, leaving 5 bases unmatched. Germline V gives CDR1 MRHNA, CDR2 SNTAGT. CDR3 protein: CASSEAGGGTDTQYF. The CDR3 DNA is TGTGCCAGCAGCGAAGCGGGAGGAGGCACAGATACGCAGTATTTT.

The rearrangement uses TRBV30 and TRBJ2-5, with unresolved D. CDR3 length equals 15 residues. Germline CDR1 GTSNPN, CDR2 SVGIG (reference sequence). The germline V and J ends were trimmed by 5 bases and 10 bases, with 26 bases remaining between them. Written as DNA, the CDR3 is TGTGCCTGGGGACCGGTAAGGCAGTATGTGGCCGGCCAGTACTTC. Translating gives CAWGPVRQYVAGQYF.

The CDR3 sequence is CASSLRDRGEQYF. The CDR3 DNA is TGTGCCAGCAGTCTAAGGGACCGAGGCGAGCAGTACTTC. V and J are TRBV2 and TRBJ2-7; the D gene could be TRBD1 or TRBD2 (5 bases each). Trimming pared 5 bases from V and 6 bases from J, leaving 14 bases between. The CDR3 has 13 amino acids. From germline, CDR1 is SNHLY and CDR2 FYNNEI.

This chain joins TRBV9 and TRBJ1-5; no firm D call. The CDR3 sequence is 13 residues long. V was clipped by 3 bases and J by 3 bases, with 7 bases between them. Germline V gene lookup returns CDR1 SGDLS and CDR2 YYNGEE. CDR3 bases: TGTGCCAGCAGCGACGGGGTCAATCAGCCCCAGCATTTT. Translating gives CASSDGVNQPQHF.

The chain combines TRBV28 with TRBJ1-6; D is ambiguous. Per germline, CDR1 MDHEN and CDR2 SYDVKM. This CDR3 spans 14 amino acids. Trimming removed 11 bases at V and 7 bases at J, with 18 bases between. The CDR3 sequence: CAGSAQAFNSPLHF. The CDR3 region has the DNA TGTGCCGGATCCGCGCAGGCTTTCAATTCACCCCTCCACTTT.

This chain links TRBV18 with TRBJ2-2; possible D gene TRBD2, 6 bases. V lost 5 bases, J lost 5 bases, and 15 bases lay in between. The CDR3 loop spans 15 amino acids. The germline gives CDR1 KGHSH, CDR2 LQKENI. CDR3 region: CASSRTGGQTGELFF. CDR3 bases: TGTGCCAGCTCAAGGACCGGGGGTCAAACCGGGGAGCTGTTTTTT.

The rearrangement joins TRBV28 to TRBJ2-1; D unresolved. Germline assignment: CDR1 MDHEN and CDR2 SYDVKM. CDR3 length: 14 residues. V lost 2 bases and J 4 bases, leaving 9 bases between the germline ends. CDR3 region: CASSLSSHYNEQFF. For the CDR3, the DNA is TGTGCCAGCAGTTTAAGTTCCCATTACAATGAGCAGTTCTTC.

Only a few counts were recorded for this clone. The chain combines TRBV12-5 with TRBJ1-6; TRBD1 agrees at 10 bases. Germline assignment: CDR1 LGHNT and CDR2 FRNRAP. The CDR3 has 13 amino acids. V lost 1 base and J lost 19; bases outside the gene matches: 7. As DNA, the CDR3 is TGTGCTAGTGGTTTGGACATGGGGACAGGGGAACACTTT. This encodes CASGLDMGTGEHF.